This record concerns one T cell receptor beta chain sequence. The entry originates in a study of blood T cell repertoires in COVID-19. The V end lost 4 bases, the J end lost 8 bases, and 11 bases lay between the germline ends. There are 12 residues in the CDR3. Some clones are missing from TCRdb's copy, which holds only in-frame ones; the method was immunoSEQ multiplex PCR. This sample carries roughly 150,000 clones, around four fifths of them seen once, and the ten largest clones take about 8.1%. While infection was still active, Seattle patients were enrolled and then followed longitudinally. Specimen: peripheral blood. The source of this sequence is a woman of 80 years or more with COVID-19, enrolled during active disease. The chain joins TRBV12-3 or TRBV12-4 to TRBJ1-2; D gene ambiguous. The CDR3 DNA reads as TGTGCCAGCAGTTCCGCTGGAGACGGCTACACCTTC. The encoded protein is CASSSAGDGYTF.